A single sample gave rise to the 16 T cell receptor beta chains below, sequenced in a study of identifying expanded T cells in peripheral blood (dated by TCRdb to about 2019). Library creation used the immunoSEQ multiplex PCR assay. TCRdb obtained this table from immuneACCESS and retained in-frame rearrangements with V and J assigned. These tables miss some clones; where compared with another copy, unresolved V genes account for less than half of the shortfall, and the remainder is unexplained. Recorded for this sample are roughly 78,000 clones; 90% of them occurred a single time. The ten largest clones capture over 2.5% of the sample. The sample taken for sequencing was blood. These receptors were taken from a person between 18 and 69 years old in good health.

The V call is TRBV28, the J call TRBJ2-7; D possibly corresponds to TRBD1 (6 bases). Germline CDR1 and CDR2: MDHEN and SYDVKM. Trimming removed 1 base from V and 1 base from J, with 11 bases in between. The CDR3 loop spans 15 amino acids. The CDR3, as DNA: TGTGCCAGCAGTTTATCCCGAGGGGGATCCTACGAGCAGTACTTC. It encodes CASSLSRGGSYEQYF.

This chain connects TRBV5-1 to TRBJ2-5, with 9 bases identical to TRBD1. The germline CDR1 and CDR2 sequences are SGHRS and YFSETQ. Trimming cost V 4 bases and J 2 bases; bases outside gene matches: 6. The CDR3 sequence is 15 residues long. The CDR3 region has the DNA TGCGCCAGCAGCGGGACAGGGAATGGTCAAGAGACCCAGTACTTC. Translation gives CASSGTGNGQETQYF.

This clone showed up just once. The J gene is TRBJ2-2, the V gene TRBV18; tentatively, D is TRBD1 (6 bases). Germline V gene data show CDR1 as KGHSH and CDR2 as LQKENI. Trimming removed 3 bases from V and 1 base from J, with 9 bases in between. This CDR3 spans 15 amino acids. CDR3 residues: CASSPGRGNTGELFF. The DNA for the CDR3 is TGTGCCAGCTCACCGGGCAGGGGGAACACCGGGGAGCTGTTTTTT.

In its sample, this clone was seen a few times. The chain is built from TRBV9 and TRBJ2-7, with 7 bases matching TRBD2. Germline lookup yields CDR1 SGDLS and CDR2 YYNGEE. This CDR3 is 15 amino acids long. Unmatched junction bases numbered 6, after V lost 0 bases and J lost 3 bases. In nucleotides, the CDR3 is TGTGCCAGCAGCGTAGGATGGGCTAGCGGCTACGAGCAGTACTTC. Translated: CASSVGWASGYEQYF.

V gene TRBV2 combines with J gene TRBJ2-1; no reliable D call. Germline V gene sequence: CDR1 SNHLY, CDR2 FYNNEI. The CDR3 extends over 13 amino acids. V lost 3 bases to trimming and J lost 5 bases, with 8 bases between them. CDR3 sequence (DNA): TGTGCCAGCAGTGAGAATAGGGACAATGAGCAGTTCTTC. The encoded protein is CASSENRDNEQFF.

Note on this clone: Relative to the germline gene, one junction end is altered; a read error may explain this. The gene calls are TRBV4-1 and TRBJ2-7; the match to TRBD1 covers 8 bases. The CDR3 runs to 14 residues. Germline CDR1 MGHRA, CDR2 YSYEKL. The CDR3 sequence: CASSQVETLTGEHF. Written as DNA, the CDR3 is TGCGCCAGCAGCCAAGTAGAGACTTTGACAGGGGAGCACTTC.

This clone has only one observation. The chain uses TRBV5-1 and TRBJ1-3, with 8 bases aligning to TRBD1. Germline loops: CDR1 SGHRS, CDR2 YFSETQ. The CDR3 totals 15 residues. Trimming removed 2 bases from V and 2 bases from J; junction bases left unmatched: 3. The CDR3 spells CASSFGQGPGNTIYF. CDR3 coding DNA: TGCGCCAGCAGCTTTGGACAGGGCCCTGGAAACACCATATATTTT.

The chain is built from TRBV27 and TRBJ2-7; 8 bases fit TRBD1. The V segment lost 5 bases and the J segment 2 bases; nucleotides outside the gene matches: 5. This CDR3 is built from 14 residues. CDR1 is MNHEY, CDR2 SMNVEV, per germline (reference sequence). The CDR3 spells CASSRTGKTYEQYF. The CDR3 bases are TGTGCCAGCAGTCGGACAGGGAAAACCTACGAGCAGTACTTC.

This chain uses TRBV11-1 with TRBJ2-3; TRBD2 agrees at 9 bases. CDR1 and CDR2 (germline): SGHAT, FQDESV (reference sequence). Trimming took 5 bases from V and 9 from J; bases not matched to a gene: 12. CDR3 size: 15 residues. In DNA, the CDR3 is TGTGCCAGCAGCCGCCTAGCGGGGTCAAAGGAAACGCAGTATTTT. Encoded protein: CASSRLAGSKETQYF.

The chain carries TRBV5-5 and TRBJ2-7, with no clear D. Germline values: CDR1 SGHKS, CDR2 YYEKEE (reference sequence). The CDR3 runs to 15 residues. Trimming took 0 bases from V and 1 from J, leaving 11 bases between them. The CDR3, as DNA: TGTGCCAGCAGCTTGGCCGCAGCGTTATCCTACGAGCAGTACTTC. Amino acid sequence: CASSLAAALSYEQYF. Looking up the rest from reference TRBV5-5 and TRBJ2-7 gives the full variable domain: DAGVTQSPTHLIKTRGQQVTLRCSPISGHKSVSWYQQVLGQGPQFIFQYYEKEERGRGNFPDRFSARQFPNYSSELNVNALLLGDSALYLCASSLAAALSYEQYFGPGTRLTVT.

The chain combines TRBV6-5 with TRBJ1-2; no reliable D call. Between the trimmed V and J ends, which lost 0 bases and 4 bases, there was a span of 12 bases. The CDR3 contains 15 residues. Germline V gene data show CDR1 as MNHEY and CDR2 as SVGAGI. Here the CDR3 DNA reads TGTGCCAGCAGTTACTCGACGGCCGGAGTCTATGGCTACACCTTC. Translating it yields CASSYSTAGVYGYTF.

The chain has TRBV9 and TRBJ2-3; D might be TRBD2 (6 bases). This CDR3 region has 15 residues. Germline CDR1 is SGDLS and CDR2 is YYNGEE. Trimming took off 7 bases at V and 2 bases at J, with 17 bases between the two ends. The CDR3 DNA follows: TGTGCCAGCGGACGGGGGAGAGCCGTCACAGATACGCAGTATTTT. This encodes CASGRGRAVTDTQYF.

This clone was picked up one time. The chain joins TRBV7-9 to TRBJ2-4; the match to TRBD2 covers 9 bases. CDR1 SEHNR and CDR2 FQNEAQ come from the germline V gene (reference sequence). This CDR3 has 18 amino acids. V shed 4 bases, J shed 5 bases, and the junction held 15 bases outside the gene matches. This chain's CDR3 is CASSSRIAGAISQNIQYF. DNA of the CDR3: TGTGCCAGCAGCTCCCGAATAGCGGGAGCCATTAGTCAAAACATTCAGTACTTC.

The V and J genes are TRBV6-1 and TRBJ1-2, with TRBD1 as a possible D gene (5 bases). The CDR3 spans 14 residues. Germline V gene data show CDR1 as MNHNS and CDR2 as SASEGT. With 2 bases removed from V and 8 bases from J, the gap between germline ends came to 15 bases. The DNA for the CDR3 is TGTGCCAGCAGTGAATGGGATCAGGGAGGCGGCTACACCTTC. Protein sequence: CASSEWDQGGGYTF.

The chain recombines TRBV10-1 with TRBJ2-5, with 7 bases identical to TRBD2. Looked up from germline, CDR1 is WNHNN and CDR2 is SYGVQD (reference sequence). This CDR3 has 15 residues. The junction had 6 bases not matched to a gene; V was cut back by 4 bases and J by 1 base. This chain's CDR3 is CASSGSSGSQETQYF. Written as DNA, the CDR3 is TGCGCCAGCAGTGGGTCTAGCGGCTCCCAAGAGACCCAGTACTTC.

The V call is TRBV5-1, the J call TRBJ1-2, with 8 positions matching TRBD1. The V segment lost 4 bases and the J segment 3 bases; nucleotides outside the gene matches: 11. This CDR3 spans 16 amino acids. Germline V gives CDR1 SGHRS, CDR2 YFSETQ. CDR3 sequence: CASSPRTGTQDYGYTF. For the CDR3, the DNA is TGCGCCAGCAGCCCTCGGACAGGGACCCAGGACTATGGCTACACCTTC. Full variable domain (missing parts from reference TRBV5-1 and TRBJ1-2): KAGVTQTPRYLIKTRGQQVTLSCSPISGHRSVSWYQQTPGQGLQFLFEYFSETQRNKGNFPGRFSGRQFSNSRSEMNVSTLELGDSALYLCASSPRTGTQDYGYTFGSGTRLTVV.